Here is one T cell receptor (beta chain) with its context. The count of this clone is one. Its antigen has not been determined. No clone much larger than this one lies a single base away; base qualities are absent. Whole blood was collected in K2EDTA tubes by collaborating institutions according to the institutions' own protocols. Collaborator samples were shipped for TCRbeta analysis as frozen whole blood, isolated PBMCs, or DNA extracted from either sample type. From the cysteine through the phenylalanine, the CDR3 covers 16 amino acids. The only DNA kept is the CDR3, 48 bases in frame from the first base. The germline V end is reduced by 2 bases and the J end by 8 bases; junction bases left unmatched: 6. CDR1 and CDR2, per the germline V gene, are MRHNA and SNTAGT. This sample is part of a study of blood T cell repertoires in COVID-19 (TCRdb year 2020). With regard to the full study: Collaborator samples came from the United States, Italy and Spain and covered acute and convalescent phases of COVID-19. The material from the prospective study consisted of cDNA or gDNA derived from T cells, B-cell-depleted T cells, or PBMCs. Deeply sampled blood TCRbeta repertoires from subjects exposed to, actively infected with, or recovered from COVID-19 were included in the dataset. A freely available public database, intended as a resource for researchers studying the immune response to SARS-CoV-2, is where the repertoires were released. The samples were drawn from two sources: the first 160 participants of the ongoing ImmuneRACE study, and 1,000 to 1,500 subjects contributed by 6 global collaborators. Nearly every sample came with metadata listing a de-identified subject ID, COVID-19 status, age in years and sex. HLA class I and class II types, where available, came from metadata supplied by the sample provider rather than from assay-based typing.

TCRbeta CDR3 regions were amplified from genomic DNA using the immunoSEQ Assay, a bias-controlled multiplex PCR. The paper's data handling went like this. Nucleated cell counts per sample were estimated from amplification of reference gene primers within the assay. To quantify the absolute abundance of each unique TCRbeta CDR3 rearrangement, sequence reads were collapsed and filtered. For each sample, productive Simpson clonality was calculated by taking the square root of Simpson's diversity index across productive rearrangements. This immuneACCESS table, as held by TCRdb, lists in-frame sequences with V and J called but not all clones. Of the missing ones, under half trace to an unresolved V gene in checked studies; the others have no known cause. V and J calls and clone size come straight from that table; D and trimming were deduced from the DNA. The sample contains about 260,000 clones, approximately 82% of them found a single time. Around 2% of the sample is in the top ten clones.

Broad study findings and their caveats: Clinical and demographic metadata were provided uncurated, with the amount varying by source and participant.

This clonotype was obtained from a woman over 75 with acute or convalescent COVID-19. Sequenced input: peripheral blood. The sequence joins TRBV6-4 to TRBJ1-6, and TRBD1 matches 10 of the central bases. The CDR3 region: CASSDPRGTGDSPLHF. The bases are TGTGCCAGCAGTGACCCAAGGGGGACAGGGGATTCACCCCTCCACTTT.